These 2 T cell receptor beta chains came from one sample sequenced in a study of blood T cell repertoires in COVID-19. TCRdb's copy holds only in-frame clones and misses some; the assay was immunoSEQ multiplex PCR. The sample shows under 75,000 clones, approximately 78% of them seen only once. Sequencing was carried out using peripheral blood. All receptors derive from a man older than 75 with acute or convalescent COVID-19.

The J gene is TRBJ2-1, the V gene TRBV6-6; TRBD1 matches 8 bases. V lost 0 bases, J lost 5 bases, and 0 bases stayed unmatched. The germline V gene encodes CDR1 MNHNY and CDR2 SVGAGI (reference sequence). The CDR3 consists of 14 residues. CDR3 residues: CASSYSDRDNEQFF. The CDR3, as DNA: TGTGCCAGCAGTTACTCGGACAGGGACAATGAGCAGTTCTTC.

This rearrangement joins TRBV19 to TRBJ2-1; TRBD2 matches at 9 bases. The CDR3 has 16 residues. Per germline, CDR1 LNHDA and CDR2 SQIVND (reference sequence). With V trimmed by 5 bases and J by 2 bases, 7 bases remained unmatched. This CDR3 is CASSPGTSIAYNEQFF. The DNA for the CDR3 is TGTGCCAGTAGTCCTGGGACTAGCATAGCCTACAATGAGCAGTTCTTC.